This T cell receptor beta chain was identified in a study of cytotoxic CD8 clonotypes in ibrutinib-treated CLL. Study-wide results and caveats: Baseline levels were approached again at progression, after clonality had risen at ibrutinib response.

Method: immunoSEQ multiplex PCR; TCRdb's copy keeps in-frame clones and lacks some. Found here are fewer than 50,000 clones, approximately 65% of them singletons; the top ten hold roughly 21%. This clone was found many times. Its antigen is unidentified. After removal of 5 bases from V and 4 bases from J, the junction contained 6 bases not matched to a gene. The germline gives CDR1 WSHSY, CDR2 SAAADI. The CDR3 is 15 residues long. The origin of this receptor is a human donor with chronic lymphocytic leukemia. Material: PBMCs, obtained after 24 months of ibrutinib treatment. This sequence joins TRBV10-2 and TRBJ2-1; TRBD2 agrees at 9 bases. The CDR3 loop reads CASSSTSGTYNEQFF. The CDR3 nucleotides read TGCGCCAGCAGTTCGACTAGCGGCACTTACAATGAGCAGTTCTTC.